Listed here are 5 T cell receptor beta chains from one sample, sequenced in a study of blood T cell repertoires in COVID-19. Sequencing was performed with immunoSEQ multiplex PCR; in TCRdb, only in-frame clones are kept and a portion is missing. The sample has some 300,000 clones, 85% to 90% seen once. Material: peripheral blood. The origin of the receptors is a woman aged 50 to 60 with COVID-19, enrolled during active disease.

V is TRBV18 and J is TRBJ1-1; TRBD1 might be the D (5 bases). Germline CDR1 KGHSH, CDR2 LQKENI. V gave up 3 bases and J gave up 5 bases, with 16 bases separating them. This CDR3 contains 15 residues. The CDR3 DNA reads TGTGCCAGCTCACCGGCGACGGAAGCAGGGACTGAAGCTTTCTTT. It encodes CASSPATEAGTEAFF.

The CDR3 loop is CASSRTGRVTGELFF. DNA for the CDR3: TGTGCCAGTAGTAGGACAGGGCGAGTCACCGGGGAGCTGTTTTTT. The J gene is TRBJ2-2, the V gene TRBV19; 8 nucleotides agree with TRBD1. The CDR3 runs to 15 residues. V was pared by 4 bases and J by 4 bases, with 5 bases of the junction left unmatched. Germline values: CDR1 LNHDA, CDR2 SQIVND (reference sequence). The whole variable domain, remainder taken from reference TRBV19 and TRBJ2-2, is DGGITQSPKYLFRKEGQNVTLSCEQNLNHDAMYWYRQDPGQGLRLIYYSQIVNDFQKGDIAEGYSVSREKKESFPLTVTSAQKNPTAFYLCASSRTGRVTGELFFGEGSRLTVL.

CDR3 residues: CASSYSTVLLYGYTF. CDR3 DNA sequence: TGTGCCAGCAGTTACTCCACAGTGCTGCTCTATGGCTACACCTTC. This chain links TRBV6-2 or TRBV6-3 with TRBJ1-2, with unresolved D. V was pared by 0 bases and J by 4 bases, with 12 bases between. There are 15 residues in the CDR3. The germline V gene encodes CDR1 MNHEY and CDR2 SVGEGT.

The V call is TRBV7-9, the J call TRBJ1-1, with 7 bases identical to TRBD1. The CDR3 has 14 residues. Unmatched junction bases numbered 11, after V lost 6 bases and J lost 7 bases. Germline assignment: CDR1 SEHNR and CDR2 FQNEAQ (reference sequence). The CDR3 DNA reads TGTGCCAGCAGTCCGACAGGGAACCTATTTGAAGCTTTCTTT. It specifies CASSPTGNLFEAFF. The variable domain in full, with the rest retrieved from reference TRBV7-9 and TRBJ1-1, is DTGVSQNPRHKITKRGQNVTFRCDPISEHNRLYWYRQTLGQGPEFLTYFQNEAQLEKSRLLSDRFSAERPKGSFSTLEIQRTEQGDSAMYLCASSPTGNLFEAFFGQGTRLTVV.

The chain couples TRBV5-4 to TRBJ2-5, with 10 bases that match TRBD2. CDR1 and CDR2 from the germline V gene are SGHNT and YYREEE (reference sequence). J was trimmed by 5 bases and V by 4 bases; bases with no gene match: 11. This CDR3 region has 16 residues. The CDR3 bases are TGTGCCAGCAGCCCTTCTGGTAGCGGGAGGATGGAGACCCAGTACTTC. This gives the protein CASSPSGSGRMETQYF.